This T cell receptor (beta chain) was sequenced for a study of cytomegalovirus exposure and HLA in healthy donors. Data came from immunoSEQ multiplex PCR; TCRdb stores just in-frame clones and leaves some out. The sample carries over 150,000 clones, 85% to 90% recorded once. The CDR3 consists of 14 residues. The receptor was isolated from a human donor in good health. V usage is TRBV21-1 and J usage is TRBJ2-7; TRBD1, the D gene given by the table, was not confirmed from the DNA. TRBV21-1 is an annotated pseudogene. Sequencing was carried out using PBMCs. The CDR3 DNA is TGTGCCAGCAGCGCCCGGACAGGGGGCTACGAGCAGTACTTC. Its protein product is CASSARTGGYEQYF.